Here is one T cell receptor (beta chain) with its context. This clonotype was counted between two and nine times. Its antigen is currently not known. There are no base qualities to consult, and no much larger clone falls within one base. Data came from an Illumina NovaSeq 6000. Using 5'RACE with constant-segment primers, TCRalpha and TCRbeta cDNA libraries were constructed, with sample barcodes and unique molecular identifiers added in the process. Trizol reagent was used to extract RNA from every sample. Libraries were amplified in two PCR steps, with a second sample barcode and Illumina TruSeq adapters added in the second step. Sequencing of the libraries was done on an Illumina NovaSeq, producing 2 x 150 bp paired-end reads. Per the original workflow: With migec v1.2.7, reads were demultiplexed and then collapsed into UMI-guided consensus sequences. Using mixcr v2.1.11, the UMI consensuses were aligned to TRA and TRB V and J templates and assembled into clonotypes. A clonotype was counted as expanded or contracted only when both edgeR and NoisET called the clonotype significant, with the noise models trained on biological replicates. For edgeR calls, the thresholds were a false discovery rate-adjusted p below 0.01 and a log2 fold-change of 1. As an exploratory analysis of dynamics, max-normalized trajectories of the 1000 most abundant clonotypes were examined by PCA with hierarchical clustering. The CD4 or CD8 phenotype of responding clones was assigned using the separately sequenced CD4+ and CD8+ repertoires. TCRdb trimmed the raw reads at Q25, called clones with MiXCR and kept productive beta chains. Rows matching on CDR3 protein sequence are summarized as one entry with the most common DNA and genes. TCRdb's processing, not the authors' own work, is the source of the V and J calls. For this sample the table gives roughly 160,000 distinct CDR3 sequences, of which roughly 12% were detected only once. The ten largest account for 3.5% to 4.5% of the sample.

The data stem from a study of T-cell memory formation after mild COVID-19 (dated by TCRdb to the early 2020s). In the study overall: TCR sequence clusters from the two donors were largely donor specific. In a couple of donors, T-cell clones that expanded and contracted after mild COVID-19 were tracked by sequencing TCRalpha and TCRbeta repertoires over time. Two young, previously healthy adult volunteers made up the cohort, one male and one female.

Paper-wide results and their limitations: Only two mild cases were covered by the study, and larger cohorts that include severe cases with pre-infection samples were considered necessary. From day 15 to 85, contracting clones showed balanced CD4/CD8 phenotypes, whereas a second wave of clones that expanded from day 15 to 37 leaned towards CD4+. Whether the second-wave clones peaking on day 37 were SARS-CoV-2 specific was not confirmed. Contracting CD4+ clones were located mainly in the CM and EM memory subsets, whereas CD8+ clones were found to be enriched in EMRA. Some responding clones were detected in pre-infection memory, suggesting pre-existing cross-reactive memory T cells joined the SARS-CoV-2 response.

From cysteine to phenylalanine, the CDR3 is 16 amino acids long. The sequence is cut down to CDR3 DNA, 48 bases in frame from base 1. The V and J ends are trimmed by 2 bases and 5 bases, leaving 15 bases between them. Sequences LGHNA (CDR1) and YSLEER (CDR2) are obtained from the germline V gene. Ficoll-Paque density gradient centrifugation was used to isolate PBMCs. The rearrangement joined TRBV4-3 to TRBJ1-4, with no D gene named confidently. This clonotype was sampled from a man aged 18 to 30 who had mild COVID-19 (a few samples of this study predate the infection). The sample titles of this study are shuffled in the database, so cell type and time point are left out; the donor was told from shared clones. Input material: PBMCs or a T cell subset sorted from them (not recorded which). The DNA reads TGCGCCAGCAGCCAACCTACCCCGACTGGGAATGAAAAACTGTTTTTT. Its protein reads: CASSQPTPTGNEKLFF.